The 21 T cell receptor beta chains in this list originate from one sample, sequenced in a study of radiotherapy plus CTLA-4 blockade in lung cancer. Assay: immunoSEQ multiplex PCR; the TCRdb copy retains only in-frame clones and omits some. The table includes 90,000 to 100,000 clones, around 80% detected once. The sample was peripheral blood, taken from a patient treated with radiotherapy plus ipilimumab. Receptors originate from a human donor with non-small cell lung cancer that progressed on radiotherapy plus ipilimumab.

The V gene is TRBV4-2, the J gene TRBJ2-1; 7 bases are shared with TRBD1. With 0 bases clipped from V and 5 bases from J, the junction kept 4 bases outside the gene matches. Germline CDR1 reads LGHNA; CDR2 reads YNFKEQ. The CDR3 runs 15 residues. Here the CDR3 DNA reads TGTGCCAGCAGCCAAGAATGGACAGGTGACAATGAGCAGTTCTTC. It translates to CASSQEWTGDNEQFF.

This chain connects TRBV7-8 to TRBJ1-5; the D is unclear. Trimming removed 5 bases at V and 3 bases at J, with 11 bases between. CDR1 is SGHVS, CDR2 FQNEAQ, per germline. CDR3 length: 14 residues. CDR3 nucleotides: TGTGCCAGCAGCCAAAGGTCAGTCAATCAGCCCCAGCATTTT. It encodes CASSQRSVNQPQHF.

This rearrangement joins TRBV19 to TRBJ2-2, with D possibly matching TRBD1 (6 bases). The CDR3 runs to 15 residues. Trimming removed 7 bases from V and 6 bases from J, with 18 bases in between. CDR1 is LNHDA, CDR2 SQIVND, per germline (reference sequence). CDR3 DNA: TGTGCCAGTACCACTCCGGGACATGGGGCCGGGGAGCTGTTTTTT. Encoded protein: CASTTPGHGAGELFF.

This CDR3 reads CASRAGTGIFSGNTIYF. CDR3 coding DNA: TGTGCCAGCAGAGCCGGGACGGGGATATTCTCTGGAAACACCATATATTTT. The rearrangement links TRBV2 to TRBJ1-3; weak D call: TRBD1 (5 bases). The ends were cut back, 6 bases at V and 0 bases at J, with 18 bases in the middle. Looked up from germline, CDR1 is SNHLY and CDR2 is FYNNEI. The CDR3 has 17 residues.

The chain recombines TRBV4-1 with TRBJ1-4, with D maybe TRBD1 (5 bases). Trimming took 0 bases from V and 5 from J, leaving 7 bases between them. The CDR3 runs 14 residues. Germline values: CDR1 MGHRA, CDR2 YSYEKL. The CDR3: CASSQDAGNEKLFF. The CDR3 DNA is TGCGCCAGCAGCCAAGATGCAGGGAATGAAAAACTGTTTTTT.

The chain links TRBV5-1 to TRBJ1-2, with TRBD1 identical over 7 bases. The CDR3 is made up of 15 amino acids. From germline, CDR1 is SGHRS and CDR2 YFSETQ. The junction had 10 bases not matched to a gene; V was cut back by 4 bases and J by 4 bases. The CDR3 protein is CASSERGGSGYGYTF. CDR3 in DNA: TGCGCCAGCAGCGAACGAGGGGGCAGTGGCTATGGCTACACCTTC.

This clone was counted a few times. The V call is TRBV12-2, the J call TRBJ2-5. TRBV12-2 is noted as a pseudogene. CDR3 size: 15 residues. CDR3 region: CASTTKDPRQETQYF. In DNA form, the CDR3 reads TGTGCAAGTACCACTAAGGACCCGCGTCAAGAGACCCAGTACTTC.

V is TRBV19 and J is TRBJ1-2, with D possibly being TRBD1 (6 bases). Germline CDR1 reads LNHDA; CDR2 reads SQIVND (reference sequence). The V and J ends lost 5 bases and 8 bases respectively, with 15 bases between them. The CDR3 has 13 amino acids. This CDR3 is CASSQNRVEGYTF. CDR3 coding DNA: TGTGCCAGTAGTCAGAACAGGGTTGAAGGCTACACCTTC.

The chain recombines TRBV11-2 with TRBJ2-5; 11 bases are a match to TRBD2. Unmatched junction bases numbered 6, after V lost 5 bases and J lost 4 bases. Germline V gene lookup returns CDR1 SGHAT and CDR2 FQNNGV. The CDR3 is made up of 15 amino acids. CDR3 nucleotides: TGTGCCAGCAGCCTTAGCGGGAGGGCGGGAGAGACCCAGTACTTC. Translating gives CASSLSGRAGETQYF.

The chain recombines TRBV12-5 with TRBJ1-5; 11 bases align to TRBD1. Germline CDR1 reads LGHNT; CDR2 reads FRNRAP. This CDR3 region has 20 residues. The ends lost 1 base at V and 0 bases at J; junction bases unmatched: 11. Here the CDR3 reads CASGLAQGQGGPYSNQPQHF. The DNA for the CDR3 is TGTGCTAGTGGTTTGGCCCAGGGACAGGGGGGCCCTTATAGCAATCAGCCCCAGCATTTT.

The gene calls are TRBV7-9 and TRBJ2-3; a possible D gene is TRBD1 (9 bases). The CDR3 runs to 18 residues. Germline CDR1 reads SEHNR; CDR2 reads FQNEAQ (reference sequence). V lost 5 bases, J lost 2 bases, and 23 bases lay in between. The CDR3 DNA is TGTGCCAGCAGCGGGACAGGGAAACTAGCGGTTAACACAGATACGCAGTATTTT. Residues: CASSGTGKLAVNTDTQYF.

The V call is TRBV18, the J call TRBJ2-2, with 11 bases lining up with TRBD2. Germline V gene data show CDR1 as KGHSH and CDR2 as LQKENI. This CDR3 spans 16 amino acids. Losses at the gene ends were 3 bases for V and 4 bases for J; bases not matched to a gene: 4. The CDR3, as DNA: TGTGCCAGCTCACCTCGCGGACTAGCGGGCACCGGGGAGCTGTTTTTT. It encodes CASSPRGLAGTGELFF.

CDR3: CASSPQGGGEQYF. The DNA of the CDR3 is TGTGCCAGCTCACCCCAGGGGGGGGGCGAGCAGTACTTC. The V and J genes are TRBV18 and TRBJ2-7; D could derive from TRBD1 or TRBD2 (7 bases each). The germline gives CDR1 KGHSH, CDR2 LQKENI. With 3 bases removed from V and 6 bases from J, the gap between germline ends came to 12 bases. The CDR3 loop spans 13 amino acids.

The chain carries TRBV7-3 and TRBJ2-6, with 7 bases identical to TRBD1. This CDR3 comprises 18 residues. Germline V CDR1 and CDR2: SGHTA, FQGTGA. V gave up 5 bases and J gave up 0 bases; unmatched junction bases: 10. CDR3 sequence (DNA): TGTGCCAGCAGCCTCACTGGGACAGCGTTCTCTGGGGCCAACGTCCTGACTTTC. It codes for CASSLTGTAFSGANVLTF.

The genes are TRBV6-1 and TRBJ1-6, with a weak D call TRBD1 (6 bases). This CDR3 contains 14 residues. Germline loops: CDR1 MNHNS, CDR2 SASEGT. Trimming stripped 0 bases from V and 9 bases from J, with 9 bases between. The CDR3 DNA sequence: TGTGCCAGCAGTGAAGCACTGACAGGTTCACCCCTCCACTTT. It is translated as CASSEALTGSPLHF.

This chain connects TRBV5-1 to TRBJ1-1, with 7 nucleotides matching TRBD1. V shed 5 bases and J 1 base; nucleotides not matched to a gene: 8. CDR3 size: 15 residues. Germline V gene sequence: CDR1 SGHRS, CDR2 YFSETQ. The CDR3 here is CASRTRDSPNTEAFF. CDR3 nucleotide sequence: TGCGCCAGCAGAACCCGGGACAGTCCGAACACTGAAGCTTTCTTT.

The rearrangement uses TRBV25-1 and TRBJ1-1; 7 bases are a match to TRBD1. With 5 bases clipped from V and 3 bases from J, the junction kept 9 bases outside the gene matches. CDR3 size: 15 residues. Germline assignment: CDR1 MGHDK and CDR2 SYGVNS. CDR3 in amino acids: CASSPSLGQHTEAFF. The CDR3 DNA reads as TGTGCCAGCAGTCCAAGTCTGGGACAGCACACTGAAGCTTTCTTT.

V usage is TRBV19 and J usage is TRBJ2-7, with a possible D match to TRBD2 (5 bases). V was shortened by 0 bases and J by 9 bases, with 12 bases between the two germline ends. The V gene's germline CDR1 is LNHDA and CDR2 SQIVND (reference sequence). The CDR3 covers 13 residues. CDR3 loop: CASSIDRRAVQYF. DNA for the CDR3: TGTGCCAGTAGTATAGACCGAAGAGCGGTGCAGTACTTC.

The genes are TRBV28 and TRBJ1-1, with 10 nucleotides matching TRBD1. This CDR3 is 16 amino acids long. V dropped 6 bases and J dropped 12; count of bases not matched to a gene: 19. Germline assignment: CDR1 MDHEN and CDR2 SYDVKM. CDR3 amino acids: CASSLSRTGGTAKSFF. The CDR3 DNA reads as TGTGCCAGCAGCCTAAGCCGGACAGGGGGGACGGCGAAGTCTTTCTTT. The full variable domain, in which reference TRBV28 and TRBJ1-1 provide the parts outside the CDR3, is DVKVTQSSRYLVKRTGEKVFLECVQDMDHENMFWYRQDPGLGLRLIYFSYDVKMKEKGDIPEGYSVSREKKERFSLILESASTNQTSMYLCASSLSRTGGTAKSFFGQGTRLTVV.

This clone was detected only a few times. The chain uses TRBV6-6 and TRBJ1-1; a possible D gene is TRBD1 (5 bases). The ends were cut back, 9 bases at V and 5 bases at J, with 16 bases in the middle. From germline, CDR1 is MNHNY and CDR2 SVGAGI (reference sequence). This CDR3 is 13 amino acids long. Written as DNA, the CDR3 is TGTGCCAGTACGCCTAAGGGGTGGACTGAAGCTTTCTTT. Its protein product is CASTPKGWTEAFF.

The gene calls are TRBV15 and TRBJ1-1, with D unresolved. The germline V and J ends were trimmed by 3 bases and 0 bases, with 8 bases remaining between them. Germline V gene sequence: CDR1 LNHNV, CDR2 YYDKDF (reference sequence). This CDR3 is 14 amino acids long. CDR3: CATSSGNMNTEAFF. In nucleotides, the CDR3 is TGTGCCACCAGCAGTGGAAACATGAACACTGAAGCTTTCTTT.